This T cell receptor beta chain was found in a study of blood T cell repertoires in COVID-19. Study context: There were acute and convalescent COVID-19 samples, and they came from the United States, Italy and Spain. Sources were T cells, B-cell-depleted T cells, or PBMCs; the material itself was cDNA or gDNA.

In this sample, this clone turned up a few times. The CDR3 sequence is 17 residues long. V shed 0 bases and J shed 0 bases, with 12 bases lying between them. Germline CDR1 and CDR2: SGHTA and FQGNSA. This table comes from immunoSEQ multiplex PCR, and its TCRdb copy is limited to in-frame clones, with some not included. Among about 97,000 clones listed, about nine tenths were seen once. Source material: peripheral blood. This receptor was identified in a man aged 55 to 69 with acute or convalescent COVID-19. The genes are TRBV7-2 and TRBJ1-3; D is perhaps TRBD1 (5 bases). CDR3 DNA: TGTGCCAGCAGCTTAGCGAGTTCGGGACTCTCTGGAAACACCATATATTTT. Translating gives CASSLASSGLSGNTIYF.